Below, 5 T cell receptor beta chains from the same sample are listed, as sequenced in a study of blood T cell repertoires in COVID-19. Clones were read by immunoSEQ multiplex PCR, and TCRdb kept only the in-frame ones, dropping some. This table holds just over 300,000 clones, roughly 89% found once. Sequencing was done on a sample of peripheral blood. These receptors were obtained from a woman aged 25 to 45 with COVID-19, enrolled during active disease.

The genes are TRBV27 and TRBJ1-2, with 7 bases aligning to TRBD1. This CDR3 has 14 residues. Germline V gene lookup returns CDR1 MNHEY and CDR2 SMNVEV (reference sequence). The J segment lost 0 bases and the V segment lost 8 bases, leaving 6 bases of the junction unmatched. For the CDR3, the DNA is TGTGCCAGCGGGGGGACAGTACCTAACTATGGCTACACCTTC. Translation gives CASGGTVPNYGYTF.

The chain links TRBV11-3 to TRBJ2-7; D might be TRBD2 (7 bases). CDR1 and CDR2 from the germline V gene are SGHNT and YENEEA. The length of the CDR3 is 14 residues. Trimming cost V 5 bases and J 6 bases, with 17 bases left between them. The CDR3 sequence is CASSPRGGPLEQYF. CDR3 sequence (DNA): TGTGCCAGCAGCCCTAGGGGGGGCCCACTCGAGCAGTACTTC.

This sequence joins TRBV3-1 (or the pseudogene TRBV3-2) and TRBJ2-7; 7 nucleotides match TRBD1. The J segment lost 7 bases and the V segment lost 5 bases, leaving 8 bases of the junction unmatched. The germline gives CDR1 LGHDT, CDR2 YNNKEL (reference sequence). The CDR3 sequence is 13 residues long. The CDR3 DNA reads as TGTGCCAGCAGCACGACAGGGATGGGGGAGCAGTACTTC. Amino acid sequence: CASSTTGMGEQYF.

This clone was recorded a few times. The chain has TRBV6-5 and TRBJ1-5; D is ambiguous. V was shortened by 0 bases and J by 5 bases, with 5 bases between the two germline ends. From germline, CDR1 is MNHEY and CDR2 SVGAGI. The CDR3 is 13 residues long. CDR3 residues: CASSYSRYQPQHF. The DNA for the CDR3 is TGTGCCAGCAGTTACTCGCGGTATCAGCCCCAGCATTTT.

The chain is built from TRBV9 and TRBJ1-1; TRBD1 might be the D (5 bases). Germline V lookup: CDR1 SGDLS, CDR2 YYNGEE. V lost 4 bases to trimming and J lost 6 bases, with 19 bases between them. This CDR3 comprises 15 residues. The CDR3: CASSPSLKGLAEAFF. CDR3 nucleotide sequence: TGTGCCAGCAGCCCAAGTCTCAAGGGGTTGGCTGAAGCTTTCTTT.